This TCR beta chain was recovered during a study of multiple sclerosis patients with progressive multifocal leukoencephalopathy. V was pared by 0 bases and J by 4 bases, with 6 bases between. Germline lookup yields CDR1 SGHNT and CDR2 YENEEA. The CDR3 is 14 amino acids. Points on this clone: What it recognizes is unknown.

Regarding time point: more than five months of natalizumab therapy. Study observations and caveats: Expanded clones at PML onset predated and persisted through natalizumab therapy. Most PML patients had lower entropy, suggesting less diverse TRB repertoires. Preferential TRBV-TRBJ pairings or common gene usage were not detected at PML.

Synthetic inline TR CDR3 controls covering all V-J pairings were spiked into each PCR. TCRdb's table, derived via immunoSEQ multiplex PCR, lists solely in-frame clones and lacks some. The sample has 29,000 or so clones; roughly 91% are singletons. This material consisted of PBMCs, taken from a patient treated with natalizumab. The V and J genes are TRBV11-3 and TRBJ2-2; D gene uncertain. This clonotype originated in a human donor with multiple sclerosis. CDR3 amino acids: CASSLEWSTGELFF. In nucleotides, the CDR3 is TGTGCCAGCAGCTTAGAGTGGAGCACCGGGGAGCTGTTTTTT.